This T cell receptor beta chain was captured in a study of cytomegalovirus exposure and HLA in healthy donors. For the study at large: As released early, the data held 70 million to 95 million unique TCRs from HLA-typed donors.

As concerns this clone: Its antigen is unknown.

Germline CDR1 is SGHRS and CDR2 is YFSETQ. This CDR3 has 16 amino acids. After removal of 4 bases from V and 5 bases from J, the junction contained 11 bases not matched to a gene. Findings and limits, study-wide: For TCR beta chains, V- and J-gene trimming was later linked to a missense DCLRE1C variant. TCR beta sequences reportedly predicted most subjects' HLA-A and HLA-B alleles accurately.

The primer mix had 60 Vbeta and 13 Jbeta primers. Clones were read by immunoSEQ multiplex PCR, and TCRdb kept only the in-frame ones, dropping some. The table shows some 170,000 clones, with about four fifths occurring only once. The specimen sequenced was PBMCs. The receptor was derived from a woman aged 30 to 39 in good health and CMV-seropositive. The V and J genes are TRBV5-1 and TRBJ2-3; 9 bases are shared with TRBD1. This chain's CDR3 is CASSRGTGRAVDTQYF. The CDR3 DNA sequence: TGCGCCAGCAGCCGGGGGACAGGGCGGGCGGTAGATACGCAGTATTTT.